What follows are 8 T cell receptor beta chains derived from one specimen sequenced in a study of a mutant IDH1 vaccine in newly diagnosed glioma. Noted time point: week 47, end of study. Every single dose of the vaccine, 300 ug of mutant IDH1 20-mer peptide, came with topical imiquimod. No antigen is known for these receptors. Generated by immunoSEQ multiplex PCR, the TCRdb table keeps only in-frame clones and is missing some. The sample gives about 55,000 clones, around 80% of which show up once; just under 5% is in the top ten. The material was PBMCs, obtained from a glioma patient whose treatment included an IDH1 peptide vaccine. The receptors shown here come from a woman aged 40 to 50 with glioma. Some clones in this sample may be carry-over from other donors' samples.

V is TRBV5-1 and J is TRBJ1-1, with D tentatively TRBD1 (5 bases). The length of the CDR3 is 10 residues. V lost 1 base and J lost 11, with 6 bases in between. Germline V lookup: CDR1 SGHRS, CDR2 YFSETQ. Here the CDR3 reads CASSLRGAFF. As DNA, the CDR3 is TGCGCCAGCAGCTTGAGGGGTGCTTTCTTT. Using reference TRBV5-1 and TRBJ1-1 for the parts outside the CDR3, the full variable domain is KAGVTQTPRYLIKTRGQQVTLSCSPISGHRSVSWYQQTPGQGLQFLFEYFSETQRNKGNFPGRFSGRQFSNSRSEMNVSTLELGDSALYLCASSLRGAFFGQGTRLTVV.

The V and J genes are TRBV6-5 and TRBJ2-1; 8 bases match TRBD1. CDR3 size: 14 residues. Losses at the gene ends were 7 bases for V and 7 bases for J; bases not matched to a gene: 9. CDR1 MNHEY and CDR2 SVGAGI come from the germline V gene. The CDR3 sequence: CASTQGASRNEQFF. CDR3 DNA sequence: TGTGCCAGCACCCAGGGGGCAAGTAGAAATGAGCAGTTCTTC.

This clone was found a few times. J is TRBJ2-1 and V is TRBV18; D is unresolved. Between the trimmed V and J ends, which lost 5 bases and 0 bases, there was a span of 8 bases. There are 14 residues in the CDR3. Per germline, CDR1 KGHSH and CDR2 LQKENI. The CDR3 here is CASSTSNSYNEQFF. The CDR3, as DNA: TGTGCCAGCTCAACTTCTAACTCCTACAATGAGCAGTTCTTC.

In the case of this clone: This sample includes further DNA sequences coding for the same CDR3. The rearrangement links TRBV7-2 to TRBJ2-7; tentative D call: TRBD1 (6 bases). Looked up from germline, CDR1 is SGHTA and CDR2 is FQGNSA. The CDR3 is made up of 14 amino acids. V was clipped by 0 bases and J by 2 bases, with 8 bases between them. The CDR3 reads CASSLAAGAYEQYF. Written as DNA, the CDR3 is TGTGCCAGCAGCTTAGCGGCAGGGGCCTACGAGCAGTACTTC.

CDR3 protein: CASSLAQGTDTQYF. CDR3 bases: TGTGCCAGTAGCCTGGCCCAGGGCACAGATACGCAGTATTTT. V and J are TRBV19 and TRBJ2-3; the D is unclear. Germline CDR1 and CDR2: LNHDA and SQIVND (reference sequence). With 6 bases removed from V and 1 base from J, the gap between germline ends came to 11 bases. The CDR3 is 14 residues long. Variable domain in full (rest from reference TRBV19 and TRBJ2-3): DGGITQSPKYLFRKEGQNVTLSCEQNLNHDAMYWYRQDPGQGLRLIYYSQIVNDFQKGDIAEGYSVSREKKESFPLTVTSAQKNPTAFYLCASSLAQGTDTQYFGPGTRLTVL.

This chain uses TRBV9 with TRBJ2-5; 9 bases match TRBD2. Germline values: CDR1 SGDLS, CDR2 YYNGEE. Germline trimming cut 3 bases from V and 7 bases from J; bases unmatched to any gene: 10. This CDR3 is built from 15 residues. This chain's CDR3 is CASSGGAGGRGTQYF. Here the CDR3 DNA reads TGTGCCAGCAGCGGGGGAGCGGGGGGCCGTGGGACCCAGTACTTC.

This clone appeared a single time. The V and J genes are TRBV5-6 and TRBJ2-7; 8 positions agree with TRBD1. Germline V gene lookup returns CDR1 SGHDT and CDR2 YYEEEE. The J segment lost 1 base and the V segment lost 2 bases, leaving 5 bases of the junction unmatched. The CDR3 loop spans 15 amino acids. CDR3 nucleotide sequence: TGTGCCAGCAGCTTCGGACAGGGTGCTTCCTACGAGCAGTACTTC. Its protein is CASSFGQGASYEQYF.

The chain links TRBV4-3 to TRBJ2-7; no clear D gene. CDR3 length equals 16 residues. Between the trimmed V and J ends, which lost 0 bases and 2 bases, there was a span of 14 bases. The germline gives CDR1 LGHNA, CDR2 YSLEER. CDR3 DNA: TGCGCCAGCAGCCAAGACCCCCGGCAGGCTCCCTACGAGCAGTACTTC. Protein sequence: CASSQDPRQAPYEQYF.